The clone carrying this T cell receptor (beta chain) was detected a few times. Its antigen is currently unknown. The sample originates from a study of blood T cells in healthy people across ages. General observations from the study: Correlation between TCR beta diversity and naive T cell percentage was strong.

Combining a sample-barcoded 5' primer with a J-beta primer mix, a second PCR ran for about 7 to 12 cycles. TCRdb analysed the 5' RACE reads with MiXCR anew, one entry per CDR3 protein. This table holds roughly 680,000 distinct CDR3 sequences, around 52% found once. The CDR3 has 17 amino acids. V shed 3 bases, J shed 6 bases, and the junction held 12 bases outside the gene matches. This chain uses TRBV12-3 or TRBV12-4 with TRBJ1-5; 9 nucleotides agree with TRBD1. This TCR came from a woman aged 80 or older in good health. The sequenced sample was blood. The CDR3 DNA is TGTGCCAGCAGTTTTTGGCCGAGACAGGGGGTGGGTCAGCCCCAGCATTTT. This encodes CASSFWPRQGVGQPQHF.